The entry that follows covers one T cell receptor beta chain sequence. These data are taken from a study of blood T cell repertoires in COVID-19. Data came from immunoSEQ multiplex PCR; TCRdb stores just in-frame clones and leaves some out. The sample has a few hundred thousand clones, around 90% seen once. Germline CDR1 is MDHEN and CDR2 is SYDVKM. V was pared by 5 bases and J by 4 bases, with 14 bases between. The CDR3 has 14 amino acids. The chain joins TRBV28 to TRBJ1-2; a weak D match, TRBD1 (5 bases). The sequenced material came from peripheral blood. The clonotype was recovered from a woman in her 70s with COVID-19, enrolled during active disease. In DNA, the CDR3 is TGTGCCAGCAGTACCCGCAGGGCTCTCTATGGCTACACCTTC. Translation gives CASSTRRALYGYTF.